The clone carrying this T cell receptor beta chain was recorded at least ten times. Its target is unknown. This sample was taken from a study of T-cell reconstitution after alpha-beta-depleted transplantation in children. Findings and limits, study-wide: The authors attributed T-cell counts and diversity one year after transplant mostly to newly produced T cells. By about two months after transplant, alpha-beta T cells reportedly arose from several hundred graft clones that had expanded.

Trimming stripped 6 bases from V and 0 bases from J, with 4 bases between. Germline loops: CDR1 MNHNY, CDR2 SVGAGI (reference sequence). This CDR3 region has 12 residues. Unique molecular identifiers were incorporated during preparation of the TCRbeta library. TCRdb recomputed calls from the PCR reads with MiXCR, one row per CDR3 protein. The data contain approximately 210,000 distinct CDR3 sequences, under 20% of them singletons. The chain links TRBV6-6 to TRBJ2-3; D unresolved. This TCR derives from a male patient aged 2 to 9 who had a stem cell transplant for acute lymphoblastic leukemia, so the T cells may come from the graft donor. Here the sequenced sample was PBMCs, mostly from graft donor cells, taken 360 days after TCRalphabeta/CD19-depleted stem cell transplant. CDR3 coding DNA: TGTGCCAGCAGCGTCAGCACAGATACGCAGTATTTT. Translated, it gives CASSVSTDTQYF.